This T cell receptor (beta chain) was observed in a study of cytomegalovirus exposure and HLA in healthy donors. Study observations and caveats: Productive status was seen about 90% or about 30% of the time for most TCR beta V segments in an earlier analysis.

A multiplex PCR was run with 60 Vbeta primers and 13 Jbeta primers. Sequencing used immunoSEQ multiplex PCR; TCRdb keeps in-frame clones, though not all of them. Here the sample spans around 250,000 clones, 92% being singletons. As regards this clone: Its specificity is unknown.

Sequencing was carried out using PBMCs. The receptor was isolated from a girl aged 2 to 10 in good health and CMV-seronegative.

The CDR3 spells CASSFEGAQGYTF. CDR3 bases: TGTGCCAGCAGTTTTGAGGGGGCGCAGGGCTACACCTTC. The chain uses TRBV28 and TRBJ1-2; 7 bases align to TRBD1. There are 13 residues in the CDR3. The V and J ends lost 3 bases and 8 bases, in that order; junction bases with no gene match: 6. Germline lookup yields CDR1 MDHEN and CDR2 SYDVKM.